This entry describes one T cell receptor (beta chain). Its target is unknown. The sample is drawn from a study of blood T cells in healthy people across ages. Study conclusions and caveats: Age brought a roughly linear fall in TCR beta diversity measured per million T cells.

A second about 7 to 11 cycle PCR used barcoded and J-beta primers. TCRdb recomputed calls from the 5' RACE reads with MiXCR, one row per CDR3 protein. This sample has about 640,000 distinct CDR3 sequences, with approximately 40% found just once. Aged roughly 6 to 95, donors were systemically healthy Caucasians from Russia. For every donor, a draw yielded roughly 9.3 milliliters of peripheral blood. Germline CDR1 is SGHDN and CDR2 is FVKESK. The CDR3 has 16 amino acids. The sequencing sample was made of blood. The chain couples TRBV14 to TRBJ2-5; 9 nucleotides line up with TRBD1. The DNA end lines up better with TRBJ2-7; the J call may be wrong. The clonotype was recovered from a man older than 75 in good health. CDR3: CASSQELGQGSYEQYF. The CDR3 bases are TGTGCCAGCAGCCAAGAATTGGGACAGGGATCATACGAGCAGTACTTC.